The 29 T cell receptor beta chains below come from one sample, sequenced in a study of T cells in Graves' hyperthyroidism and ophthalmopathy. Template material for amplifying TCR beta CDR3 regions consisted of RNA transcripts. HTBI primers were employed in a first-round RT-PCR of the TCR CDR3. MiXCR was run by TCRdb on the multiplex PCR reads, yielding one entry per CDR3 protein. The repertoire holds a few hundred thousand distinct CDR3 sequences, approximately 13% seen once, with roughly 20% in the top ten. The sequencing input was blood. The receptors here all came from a man aged 25-45 years with Graves' hyperthyroidism that later progressed to Graves' ophthalmopathy.

The chain is built from TRBV6-1 and TRBJ2-4; TRBD1 matches at 9 bases. V dropped 2 bases and J dropped 4; count of bases not matched to a gene: 6. The CDR3 sequence is 16 residues long. Germline CDR1 is MNHNS and CDR2 is SASEGT. The CDR3 region is CASSERPTGGKNIQYF. In nucleotides, the CDR3 is TGTGCCAGCAGTGAAAGGCCGACAGGGGGAAAAAACATTCAGTACTTC.

This clonotype has a count of ten or more. The genes are TRBV27 and TRBJ1-2, with D uncertain. Trimming shortened V by 6 bases and J by 3 bases, and 17 bases separated the two germline ends. Germline CDR1 and CDR2: MNHEY and SMNVEV (reference sequence). This CDR3 comprises 15 residues. CDR3 sequence (DNA): TGTGCCAGCAGAGGATACCTTGTCGGTGACTATGGCTACACCTTC. Amino acids: CASRGYLVGDYGYTF.

In this sample, this clonotype turned up many times. This chain links TRBV6-1 with TRBJ2-1, with 9 bases identical to TRBD1. The trim removed 6 bases at V and 2 bases at J, leaving 5 bases unmatched. The CDR3 is 15 amino acids. Germline assignment: CDR1 MNHNS and CDR2 SASEGT. The CDR3 sequence: CASRQTGGAYNEQFF. As DNA, the CDR3 is TGTGCCAGCAGACAAACAGGGGGCGCCTACAATGAGCAGTTCTTC.

As concerns this clonotype: Since a much larger clone is just one base distant, this may be a read error. This chain joins TRBV12-3 or TRBV12-4 and TRBJ1-6; D remains unclear. There are 14 residues in the CDR3. The ends were cut back, 4 bases at V and 10 bases at J, with 14 bases in the middle. The CDR3 DNA sequence: TGTGCCAGCAGTTCCGTCCCCACAAGGTCACCCCTCCACTTT. Protein product: CASSSVPTRSPLHF.

CDR3 in DNA: TGTGCCAGCAGTCACCGGACAGGGAAAGGCTATGGCTACACCTTC. Its translation is CASSHRTGKGYGYTF. The gene calls are TRBV12-3 or TRBV12-4 and TRBJ1-2; TRBD1 matches 8 bases. V lost 5 bases and J lost 4; bases outside the gene matches: 9. The CDR3 has 15 amino acids.

This clonotype was seen only a few times. The rearrangement joins TRBV6-5 to TRBJ1-1; D might be TRBD1 (6 bases). The V gene lost 0 bases and the J gene lost 3 bases, with 11 bases spanning the gap. This CDR3 spans 15 amino acids. Germline V CDR1 and CDR2: MNHEY, SVGAGI. The DNA of the CDR3 is TGTGCCAGCAGTTACTCTTGGAGGGGGGACACTGAAGCTTTCTTT. Translated: CASSYSWRGDTEAFF.

The chain has TRBV6-6 and TRBJ2-1; D ambiguous. Germline V gene lookup returns CDR1 MNHNY and CDR2 SVGAGI (reference sequence). V was pared by 0 bases and J by 9 bases, with 12 bases between. The CDR3 is made up of 14 amino acids. The CDR3 is CASSYSPDLGEQFF. In DNA, the CDR3 is TGTGCCAGCAGTTACTCCCCAGATTTGGGTGAGCAGTTCTTC.

This rearrangement joins TRBV28 to TRBJ1-4, with a possible D match to TRBD1 (6 bases). Germline CDR1 MDHEN, CDR2 SYDVKM. This CDR3 has 14 amino acids. Trimming took 6 bases from V and 5 from J, leaving 13 bases between them. CDR3 region: CASSWTEMNEKLFF. CDR3 nucleotides: TGTGCCAGCAGCTGGACAGAGATGAATGAAAAACTGTTTTTT.

This clonotype was recorded many times. This sequence joins TRBV10-3 and TRBJ2-5; possibly TRBD2 for D (6 bases). Germline loops: CDR1 ENHRY, CDR2 SYGVKD. This CDR3 is built from 13 residues. V lost 6 bases and J 5 bases, leaving 13 bases between the germline ends. CDR3 sequence reads: CAIRGGWDETQYF. CDR3 bases: TGTGCCATCAGGGGAGGCTGGGATGAGACCCAGTACTTC.

Ten or more counts support this clonotype. The chain joins TRBV4-1 to TRBJ1-1; no firm D call. CDR3 length: 14 amino acids. The germline gives CDR1 MGHRA, CDR2 YSYEKL. The V gene lost 4 bases and the J gene lost 11 bases, with 20 bases spanning the gap. The CDR3 DNA reads as TGCGCCAGCAGCCGCCTCGTCGGGGAGGTTTCTGCTTTCTTT. Translation: CASSRLVGEVSAFF.

This clonotype was observed many times. The J gene is TRBJ2-1, the V gene TRBV3-1; D gene unclear. CDR3 size: 13 residues. From germline, CDR1 is LGHDT and CDR2 YNNKEL (reference sequence). Trimming removed 2 bases from V and 8 bases from J, with 10 bases in between. In nucleotides, the CDR3 is TGTGCCAGCAGCCAAAATTCTGCGGATGAGCAGTTCTTC. Protein product: CASSQNSADEQFF.

This clonotype was counted between two and nine times. Compared with germline, one end of the junction differs, possibly owing to a read error. The chain links TRBV28 to TRBJ2-5; the match to TRBD1 covers 7 bases. Germline CDR1 MDHEN, CDR2 SYDVKM. The CDR3 length is 16 residues. CDR3 residues: CASSSRRDRYQETRYF. CDR3 coding DNA: TGTGCCAGCAGTTCCCGCCGGGACAGATACCAAGAGACCCGGTACTTC.

In its sample, this clonotype was seen many times. V gene TRBV12-3 or TRBV12-4 combines with J gene TRBJ2-2, with 7 bases fitting TRBD1. V gave up 3 bases and J gave up 13 bases; unmatched junction bases: 8. The CDR3 is 13 amino acids. The DNA of the CDR3 is TGTGCCAGCAGTTTGGTACAGGGGAAGGGGCTGTTTTTT. The encoded protein is CASSLVQGKGLFF.

The table lists this clonotype with many counts. The CDR3 DNA sequence: TGTGCCAGCAGCCAGGACGAAAACTATGGCTACACCTTC. Amino acid sequence: CASSQDENYGYTF. The genes are TRBV7-2 and TRBJ1-2; D unclear. The germline V and J ends were trimmed by 5 bases and 2 bases, with 9 bases remaining between them. Germline loops: CDR1 SGHTA, CDR2 FQGNSA. The CDR3 consists of 13 residues.

This clonotype was detected many times. This chain links TRBV12-3 or TRBV12-4 with TRBJ1-6; 12 bases map to TRBD1. CDR3 length equals 16 residues. V was pared by 7 bases and J by 6 bases, with 7 bases of the junction left unmatched. The CDR3 DNA follows: TGTGCCAGCACCAATCGGGACAGGGGGCTTAATTCACCCCTCCACTTT. Amino acid sequence: CASTNRDRGLNSPLHF.

This clonotype has a handful of counts. The gene calls are TRBV9 and TRBJ2-3, with D possibly TRBD1 on 5 matching bases. V was pared by 0 bases and J by 2 bases, with 10 bases between. Germline V CDR1 and CDR2: SGDLS, YYNGEE. CDR3 length: 15 amino acids. In DNA, the CDR3 is TGTGCCAGCAGCGTAGGGGGCCCCAACACAGATACGCAGTATTTT. It is translated as CASSVGGPNTDTQYF.

There are many counts of this clonotype. The chain combines TRBV7-9 with TRBJ2-7; no clear D gene. The V end lost 3 bases, the J end lost 3 bases, and 6 bases lay between the germline ends. The V gene's germline CDR1 is SEHNR and CDR2 FQNEAQ (reference sequence). The CDR3 consists of 12 residues. CDR3 sequence: CASSLSHYEQYF. CDR3 sequence (DNA): TGTGCCAGCAGCTTGAGTCACTACGAGCAGTACTTC.

This clonotype was counted a few times. The J gene is TRBJ2-1, the V gene TRBV12-3 or TRBV12-4; 8 nucleotides line up with TRBD2. There are 14 residues in the CDR3. The trim removed 8 bases at V and 7 bases at J, leaving 10 bases unmatched. This CDR3 reads CASGLGLVVNEQFF. The CDR3 nucleotides are TGTGCCAGCGGGTTGGGACTAGTGGTTAATGAGCAGTTCTTC.

In its sample, this clonotype was seen many times. The CDR3: CASSFRDNLYSNQPQHF. CDR3 bases: TGTGCCAGCAGTTTCCGGGACAACCTTTATAGCAATCAGCCCCAGCATTTT. The rearrangement joins TRBV12-3 or TRBV12-4 to TRBJ1-5; D is perhaps TRBD1 (6 bases). The CDR3 runs 17 residues. The V and J ends lost 3 bases and 0 bases respectively, with 15 bases between them.

On this clonotype itself: The junction differs from germline at one of its ends, possibly a read error. This chain uses TRBV4-1 with TRBJ2-7; 9 nucleotides match TRBD2. Looked up from germline, CDR1 is MGHRA and CDR2 is YSYEKL. The CDR3 runs 15 residues. The CDR3: CTSNQLSGGPYEQYF. The CDR3 coding sequence is TGCACCAGCAACCAACTTAGCGGGGGCCCCTACGAGCAGTACTTC.

The rearrangement links TRBV6-2 or TRBV6-3 to TRBJ1-6; TRBD1 is a possible D gene (5 bases). The CDR3 is made up of 15 amino acids. Deletions cut 6 bases from V and 3 bases from J, with 12 bases between. Germline V gene sequence: CDR1 MNHEY, CDR2 SVGEGT. CDR3 coding DNA: TGTGCCAGCAGGAACAGGAACTACTATAATTCACCCCTCCACTTT. Encoded protein: CASRNRNYYNSPLHF.

With regard to this clonotype: This CDR3 fails to terminate in the conserved phenylalanine or tryptophan, so it likely reflects a read error. The J gene is TRBJ1-6, the V gene TRBV7-9, with 9 nucleotides matching TRBD1. The CDR3 is 15 residues long. With V trimmed by 5 bases and J by 7 bases, 6 bases remained unmatched. Germline V CDR1 and CDR2: SEHNR, FQNEAQ (reference sequence). This CDR3 reads CASSPGQGRNSPLHV. In nucleotides, the CDR3 is TGTGCCAGCAGCCCGGGACAGGGAAGAAATTCACCCCTCCACGTT.

The sample holds many counts of this clonotype. J is TRBJ2-7 and V is TRBV28, with D perhaps being TRBD1 or TRBD2 (5 bases each). The V end was cut by 1 base, the J end by 6 bases, with 7 bases between. Germline-derived CDR1 and CDR2 are MDHEN and SYDVKM. The CDR3 has 12 amino acids. CDR3 protein: CASSLSGTEQYF. The CDR3 DNA follows: TGTGCCAGCAGTTTATCCGGGACCGAGCAGTACTTC.

This clonotype was recorded a few times. This chain links TRBV5-6 with TRBJ2-4; D unresolved. Looked up from germline, CDR1 is SGHDT and CDR2 is YYEEEE. The CDR3 contains 12 residues. The V end lost 2 bases, the J end lost 7 bases, and 7 bases lay between the germline ends. CDR3 protein: CASSFWMNIQYF. The CDR3 DNA reads as TGTGCCAGCAGCTTTTGGATGAACATTCAGTACTTC.

This clonotype was picked up a small number of times. The gene calls are TRBV6-1 and TRBJ1-2; D is ambiguous. Germline CDR1 reads MNHNS; CDR2 reads SASEGT. This CDR3 region has 13 residues. Trimming shortened V by 8 bases and J by 4 bases, and 14 bases separated the two germline ends. The CDR3 region is CASGYRGSYGYTF. Here the CDR3 DNA reads TGTGCCAGCGGCTATAGAGGGAGCTATGGCTACACCTTC.

This clonotype was counted ten times or more. The J gene is TRBJ1-5, the V gene TRBV12-3 or TRBV12-4; D remains ambiguous. V lost 4 bases and J 7 bases, leaving 23 bases between the germline ends. The CDR3 length is 17 residues. DNA of the CDR3: TGTGCCAGCAGTTGGGGAACAGACTCGTTACTCCGGCAGCCCCAGCATTTT. This translates into CASSWGTDSLLRQPQHF.

This clonotype was counted ten times or more. The genes are TRBV7-2 and TRBJ2-1; D not certain. Trimming took off 2 bases at V and 6 bases at J, with 11 bases between the two ends. The CDR3 spans 14 residues. Germline V CDR1 and CDR2: SGHTA, FQGNSA. The CDR3 sequence: CASSLFRASNEQFF. DNA for the CDR3: TGTGCCAGCAGCTTATTTCGAGCCTCCAATGAGCAGTTCTTC.

This clonotype was detected ten times or more. This chain connects TRBV10-3 to TRBJ1-6; weak D call: TRBD1 (6 bases). The CDR3 consists of 14 residues. Trimming left V 4 bases short and J 7 bases short, with 11 bases between. Germline assignment: CDR1 ENHRY and CDR2 SYGVKD. CDR3 in amino acids: CAISVDRRNSPLHF. CDR3 DNA sequence: TGTGCCATCAGTGTCGACAGGAGAAATTCACCCCTCCACTTT.

This clonotype came up a few times. This sequence joins TRBV19 and TRBJ1-1; 10 bases match TRBD1. Germline V lookup: CDR1 LNHDA, CDR2 SQIVND (reference sequence). CDR3 length equals 17 residues. J lost 3 bases, V lost 3 bases, and 10 bases had no gene match. The CDR3 spells CASSISPGQGRDTEAFF. DNA of the CDR3: TGTGCCAGTAGTATTTCCCCGGGACAGGGGCGAGACACTGAAGCTTTCTTT.